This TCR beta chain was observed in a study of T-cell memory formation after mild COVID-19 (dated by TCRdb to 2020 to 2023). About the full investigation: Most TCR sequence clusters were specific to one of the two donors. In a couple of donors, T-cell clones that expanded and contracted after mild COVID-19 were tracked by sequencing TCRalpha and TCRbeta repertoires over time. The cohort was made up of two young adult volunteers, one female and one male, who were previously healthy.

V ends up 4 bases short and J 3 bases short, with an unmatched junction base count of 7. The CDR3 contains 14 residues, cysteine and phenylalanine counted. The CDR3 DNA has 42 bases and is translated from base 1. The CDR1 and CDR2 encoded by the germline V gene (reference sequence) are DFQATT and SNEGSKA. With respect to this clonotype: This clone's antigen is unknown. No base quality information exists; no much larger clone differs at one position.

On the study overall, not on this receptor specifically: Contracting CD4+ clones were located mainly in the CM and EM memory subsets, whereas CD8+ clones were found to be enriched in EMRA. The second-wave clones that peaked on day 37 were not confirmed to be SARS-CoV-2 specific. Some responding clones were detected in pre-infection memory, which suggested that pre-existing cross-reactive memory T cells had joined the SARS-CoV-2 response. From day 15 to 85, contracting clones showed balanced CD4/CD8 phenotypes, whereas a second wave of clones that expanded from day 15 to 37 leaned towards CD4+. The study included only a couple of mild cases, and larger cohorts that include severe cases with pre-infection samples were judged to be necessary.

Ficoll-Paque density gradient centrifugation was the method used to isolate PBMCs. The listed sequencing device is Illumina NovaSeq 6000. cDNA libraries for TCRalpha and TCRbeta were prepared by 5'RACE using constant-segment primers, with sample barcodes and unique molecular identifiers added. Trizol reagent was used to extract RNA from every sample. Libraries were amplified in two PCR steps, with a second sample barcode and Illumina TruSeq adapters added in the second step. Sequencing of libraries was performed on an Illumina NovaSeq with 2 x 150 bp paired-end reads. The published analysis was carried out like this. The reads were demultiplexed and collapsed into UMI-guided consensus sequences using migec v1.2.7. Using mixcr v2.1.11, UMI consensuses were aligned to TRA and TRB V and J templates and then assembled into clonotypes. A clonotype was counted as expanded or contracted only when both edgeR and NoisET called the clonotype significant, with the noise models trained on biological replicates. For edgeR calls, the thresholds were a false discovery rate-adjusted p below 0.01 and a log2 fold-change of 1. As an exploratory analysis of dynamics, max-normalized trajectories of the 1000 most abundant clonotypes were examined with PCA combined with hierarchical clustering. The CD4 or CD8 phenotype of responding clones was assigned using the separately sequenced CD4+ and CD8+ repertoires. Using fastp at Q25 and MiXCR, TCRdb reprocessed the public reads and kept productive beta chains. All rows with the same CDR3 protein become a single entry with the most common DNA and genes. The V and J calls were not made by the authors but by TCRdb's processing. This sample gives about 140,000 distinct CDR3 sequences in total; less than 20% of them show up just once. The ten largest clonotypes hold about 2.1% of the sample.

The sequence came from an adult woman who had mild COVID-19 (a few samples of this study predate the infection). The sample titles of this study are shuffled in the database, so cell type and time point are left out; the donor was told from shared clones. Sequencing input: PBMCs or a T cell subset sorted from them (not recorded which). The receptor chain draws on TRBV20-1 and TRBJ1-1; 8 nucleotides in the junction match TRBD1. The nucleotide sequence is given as TGCAGTGCTAACTCGGACAGGGAGTACACTGAAGCTTTCTTT. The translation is CSANSDREYTEAFF.